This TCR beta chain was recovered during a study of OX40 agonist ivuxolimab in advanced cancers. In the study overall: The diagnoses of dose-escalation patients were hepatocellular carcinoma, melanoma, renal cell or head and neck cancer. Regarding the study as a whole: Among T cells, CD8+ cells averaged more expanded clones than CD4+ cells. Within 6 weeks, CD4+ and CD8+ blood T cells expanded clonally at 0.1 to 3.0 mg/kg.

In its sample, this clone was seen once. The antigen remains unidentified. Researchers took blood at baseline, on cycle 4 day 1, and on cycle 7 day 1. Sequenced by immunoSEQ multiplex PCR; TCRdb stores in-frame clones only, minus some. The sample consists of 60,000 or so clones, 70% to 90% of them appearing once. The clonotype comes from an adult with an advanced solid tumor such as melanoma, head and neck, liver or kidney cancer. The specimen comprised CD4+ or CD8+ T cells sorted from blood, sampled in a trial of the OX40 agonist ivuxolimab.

The CDR3 DNA reads TGTGCCAGCAGTCTCGCGAACACCGGGGAGCTGTTTTTT. Its translation is CASSLANTGELFF. This chain joins TRBV2 and TRBJ2-2; D remains unclear. This CDR3 spans 13 amino acids. Trimming took 5 bases from V and 0 from J, leaving 4 bases between them. Germline loops: CDR1 SNHLY, CDR2 FYNNEI.